This entry lists 30 T cell receptor beta chains sequenced from one sample in a study of shared clonotypes between healthy human individuals. The method was immunoSEQ multiplex PCR; TCRdb's version includes in-frame clones alone and lacks a portion of them. The sample lists under 1,100,000 clones, around 82% occurring once. Sequencing was done on a sample of memory CD4+ T cells from PBMCs. Indicated subset: CD45RA-negative fraction. These receptors were obtained from a man between 18 and 29 years old in good health. Some clones in this sample may be carry-over from other donors' samples.

The V gene is TRBV7-2, the J gene TRBJ2-1, with 12 nucleotides matching TRBD2. The V and J ends lost 6 bases and 7 bases, in that order; junction bases with no gene match: 4. Germline values: CDR1 SGHTA, CDR2 FQGNSA. The CDR3 extends over 14 amino acids. The CDR3 loop is CASRTSGSLNEQFF. The CDR3 bases are TGTGCCAGCAGGACTAGCGGGAGTTTGAATGAGCAGTTCTTC.

This clone was observed once. The chain couples TRBV19 to TRBJ1-1, with a weak D call TRBD1 (5 bases). V was pared by 4 bases and J by 1 base, with 16 bases between. This CDR3 comprises 16 residues. Germline CDR1 reads LNHDA; CDR2 reads SQIVND (reference sequence). CDR3 sequence: CASSTSPGRGNTEAFF. The CDR3 coding sequence is TGTGCCAGTAGTACGAGTCCCGGGAGGGGGAACACTGAAGCTTTCTTT.

Concerning this clone itself: A much more abundant neighbour one base away suggests this may be a read error. The chain uses TRBV25-1 and TRBJ2-1, with no clear D. Per the germline V gene, CDR1 is MGHDK and CDR2 is SYGVNS. This CDR3 comprises 13 residues. With 6 bases removed from V and 0 bases from J, the gap between germline ends came to 6 bases. This chain's CDR3 is CASSPGSYNEQFF. DNA for the CDR3: TGTGCCAGCAGCCCGGGCTCCTACAATGAGCAGTTCTTC. Using reference TRBV25-1 and TRBJ2-1 for the parts outside the CDR3, the full variable domain is EADIYQTPRYLVIGTGKKITLECSQTMGHDKMYWYQQDPGMELHLIHYSYGVNSTEKGDLSSESTVSRIRTEHFPLTLESARPSHTSQYLCASSPGSYNEQFFGPGTRLTVL.

The V gene is TRBV4-1, the J gene TRBJ2-7, with TRBD2 as a possible D gene (6 bases). Germline CDR1 reads MGHRA; CDR2 reads YSYEKL. This CDR3 has 15 residues. Trimming pared 0 bases from V and 4 bases from J, leaving 13 bases between. CDR3 region: CASSQDLGLQYEQYF. The CDR3 DNA sequence: TGCGCCAGCAGCCAAGATTTGGGACTCCAATACGAGCAGTACTTC.

The rearrangement uses TRBV14 and TRBJ1-4, with D unclear. V dropped 1 base and J dropped 0 bases, with 9 bases sitting between them. CDR1 and CDR2 from the germline V gene are SGHDN and FVKESK. CDR3 length: 16 amino acids. The CDR3 loop is CASSQGFVATNEKLFF. CDR3 in DNA: TGTGCCAGCAGCCAAGGCTTTGTAGCAACTAATGAAAAACTGTTTTTT.

This chain joins TRBV4-1 and TRBJ1-4, with TRBD1 identical over 8 bases. In germline, CDR1 is MGHRA, CDR2 YSYEKL. Trimming cost V 3 bases and J 3 bases; bases outside gene matches: 3. The CDR3 has 15 residues. DNA of the CDR3: TGCGCCAGCAGCCAGGGACAGGACCCTAATGAAAAACTGTTTTTT. Its protein is CASSQGQDPNEKLFF.

The genes are TRBV27 and TRBJ2-3, with D unresolved. CDR1 is MNHEY, CDR2 SMNVEV, per germline (reference sequence). The CDR3 runs 15 residues. Trimming removed 6 bases from V and 4 bases from J, with 17 bases in between. The CDR3 DNA reads as TGTGCCAGCAGGAAGTGGATTACGTTCGCAGATACGCAGTATTTT. Residues: CASRKWITFADTQYF.

The chain is built from TRBV7-6 and TRBJ2-5, with 7 bases fitting TRBD1. The CDR3 extends over 16 amino acids. Germline V gives CDR1 SGHVS, CDR2 FNYEAQ. J gave up 4 bases and V 0 bases, and 8 bases lay outside the gene matches. CDR3 coding DNA: TGTGCCAGCAGCTTAGCAGTTGTGCAGGGGGTAGAGACCCAGTACTTC. Protein: CASSLAVVQGVETQYF. The full variable domain, with the rest looked up from reference TRBV7-6 and TRBJ2-5, is GAGVSQSPRYKVTKRGQDVALRCDPISGHVSLYWYRQALGQGPEFLTYFNYEAQQDKSGLPNDRFSAERPEGSISTLTIQRTEQRDSAMYRCASSLAVVQGVETQYFGPGTRLLVL.

With regard to this clone: This may be a read error, as it is one base from a much larger clone. The same CDR3 arises from other DNA sequences in this sample as well. The genes are TRBV4-1 and TRBJ1-5; maybe TRBD1 (6 bases). The germline gives CDR1 MGHRA, CDR2 YSYEKL. CDR3 length equals 15 residues. Trimming removed 2 bases from V and 7 bases from J, with 15 bases in between. The CDR3: CASSQFLAGGQPQHF. CDR3 in DNA: TGCGCCAGCAGCCAATTCCTCGCGGGGGGCCAGCCCCAGCATTTT.

The V call is TRBV27, the J call TRBJ2-1; the match to TRBD1 covers 10 bases. Trimming took 1 base from V and 2 from J; bases not matched to a gene: 2. CDR3 size: 16 residues. Germline V lookup: CDR1 MNHEY, CDR2 SMNVEV (reference sequence). CDR3 DNA: TGTGCCAGCAGTTTATTCGGACAGGGGGCCTACAATGAGCAGTTCTTC. Protein sequence: CASSLFGQGAYNEQFF.

The rearrangement uses TRBV7-2 and TRBJ1-4; D is ambiguous. The germline V gene has CDR1 SGHTA and CDR2 FQGNSA. There are 16 residues in the CDR3. V was pared by 5 bases and J by 0 bases, with 13 bases between. CDR3 sequence reads: CASSRITRATNEKLFF. The CDR3 DNA reads as TGTGCCAGCAGCCGAATCACCCGTGCAACTAATGAAAAACTGTTTTTT.

This clone has ten or more counts. This chain uses TRBV7-2 with TRBJ2-7, with D possibly being TRBD2 (6 bases). Germline V gene data show CDR1 as SGHTA and CDR2 as FQGNSA. The V and J ends lost 2 bases and 2 bases respectively, with 10 bases between them. This CDR3 has 14 residues. The chain's CDR3 is CASSLRLGAYEQYF. Here the CDR3 DNA reads TGTGCCAGCAGCTTAAGACTAGGGGCCTACGAGCAGTACTTC.

As DNA, the CDR3 is TGCAGCTTCACGGGGTCTGGGGCCAACGTCCTGACTTTC. Translating it yields CSFTGSGANVLTF. The chain recombines TRBV29-1 with TRBJ2-6, with D possibly being TRBD2 (5 bases). The CDR3 is 13 amino acids. The germline gives CDR1 SQVTM, CDR2 ANQGSEA. Trimming left V 8 bases short and J 1 base short, with 9 bases between.

The chain has TRBV18 and TRBJ2-7; D is undetermined. Trimming removed 1 base at V and 7 bases at J, with 8 bases between. There are 12 residues in the CDR3. Germline CDR1 is KGHSH and CDR2 is LQKENI. CDR3 protein: CASSPQREEQYF. CDR3 sequence (DNA): TGTGCCAGCTCACCACAGCGCGAAGAGCAGTACTTC.

V gene TRBV2 combines with J gene TRBJ2-5; 11 bases match TRBD2. Germline assignment: CDR1 SNHLY and CDR2 FYNNEI. After removal of 4 bases from V and 5 bases from J, the junction contained 9 bases not matched to a gene. The CDR3 length is 16 residues. The CDR3 protein is CASSATSGVGVETQYF. CDR3 in DNA: TGTGCCAGCAGTGCGACTAGCGGGGTGGGTGTGGAGACCCAGTACTTC.

This chain uses TRBV5-6 with TRBJ1-4, with D tentatively TRBD1 (6 bases). V was shortened by 5 bases and J by 8 bases, with 19 bases between the two germline ends. Per the germline V gene, CDR1 is SGHDT and CDR2 is YYEEEE. CDR3 length: 15 amino acids. CDR3: CASSPTQGRPEKLFF. The CDR3 DNA sequence: TGTGCCAGCAGTCCAACCCAGGGGAGGCCGGAAAAACTGTTTTTT.

The chain joins TRBV11-1 to TRBJ2-3; D might be TRBD1 (6 bases). Germline V CDR1 and CDR2: SGHAT, FQDESV (reference sequence). The CDR3 is made up of 14 amino acids. The V end was cut by 4 bases, the J end by 4 bases, with 12 bases between. The CDR3 nucleotides read TGTGCCAGCAGCTCCCGGACAGAAGCAGATACGCAGTATTTT. Amino acid sequence: CASSSRTEADTQYF.

The rearrangement links TRBV29-1 to TRBJ2-1; the D is unclear. Germline V gene lookup returns CDR1 SQVTM and CDR2 ANQGSEA. The CDR3 extends over 12 amino acids. Between the trimmed V and J ends, which lost 0 bases and 15 bases, there was a span of 15 bases. The CDR3 spells CSVEDPGDLGFF. CDR3 sequence (DNA): TGCAGCGTTGAAGATCCTGGCGACTTGGGGTTCTTC.

The CDR3 DNA sequence: TGTGCCAGCTCACCACAGGGGGGCCCCTACGAGCAGTACTTC. Translating it yields CASSPQGGPYEQYF. This chain links TRBV18 with TRBJ2-7; D could derive from TRBD1 or TRBD2 (6 bases each). The CDR3 contains 14 residues. Germline CDR1 KGHSH, CDR2 LQKENI. V lost 1 base and J lost 2, with 9 bases in between.

In regard to this clone: Within the sample, other DNA sequences also encode this same CDR3. The J gene is TRBJ1-2, the V gene TRBV6-5; no firm D call. Trimming stripped 2 bases from V and 8 bases from J, with 6 bases between. Per germline, CDR1 MNHEY and CDR2 SVGAGI. This CDR3 has 11 amino acids. CDR3 in DNA: TGTGCCAGCAGTTACCTCGGAGGCTACACCTTC. This gives the protein CASSYLGGYTF.

V usage is TRBV11-2 and J usage is TRBJ2-7; 7 bases are shared with TRBD1. Germline V gene data show CDR1 as SGHAT and CDR2 as FQNNGV. With 6 bases clipped from V and 5 bases from J, the junction kept 10 bases outside the gene matches. The CDR3 loop spans 14 amino acids. The CDR3 bases are TGTGCCAGCAGTTCATTACAGGGGACGAACGAGCAGTACTTC. This sequence encodes CASSSLQGTNEQYF.

This chain joins TRBV28 and TRBJ1-4; TRBD1 matches 8 bases. The V gene's germline CDR1 is MDHEN and CDR2 SYDVKM. J lost 8 bases, V lost 5 bases, and 7 bases had no gene match. The CDR3 is 14 amino acids. CDR3 nucleotides: TGTGCCAGCAGTGAACAGGGGGGTGGGGAAAAACTGTTTTTT. It yields the protein CASSEQGGGEKLFF.

With regard to this clone: A single base is all that separates this from a far larger clone, so a read error is likely. This sample includes further DNA sequences coding for the same CDR3. V and J are TRBV30 and TRBJ1-1; D possibly corresponds to TRBD1 (5 bases). The CDR3 is 13 residues long. Germline values: CDR1 GTSNPN, CDR2 SVGIG (reference sequence). The CDR3 protein is CAWDWNMNTEAFF. CDR3 DNA: TGCGCCTGGGACTGGAACATGAACACTGAAGCTTTCTTT.

This clone was recorded a few times. The V and J genes are TRBV18 and TRBJ1-4; weak D call: TRBD1 (5 bases). Germline V gene sequence: CDR1 KGHSH, CDR2 LQKENI. V lost 5 bases and J 5 bases, leaving 18 bases between the germline ends. This CDR3 has 16 residues. The CDR3 reads CASSTLPGLRNEKLFF. The CDR3 bases are TGTGCCAGCTCAACTTTGCCGGGACTTCGGAATGAAAAACTGTTTTTT.

The J gene is TRBJ1-5, the V gene TRBV6-4; D uncertain. This CDR3 is built from 13 residues. With 4 bases removed from V and 6 bases from J, the gap between germline ends came to 10 bases. Germline CDR1 MRHNA, CDR2 SNTAGT. Written as DNA, the CDR3 is TGTGCCAGCAGTGTGAAGTTAGGTCAGCCCCAGCATTTT. Translation gives CASSVKLGQPQHF.

This chain uses TRBV29-1 with TRBJ2-7, with no clear D. The CDR3 loop spans 14 amino acids. CDR1 is SQVTM and CDR2 is ANQGSEA in the germline V gene. Trimming shortened V by 4 bases and J by 0 bases, and 13 bases separated the two germline ends. CDR3 in amino acids: CSVATYYSSYEQYF. The DNA for the CDR3 is TGCAGCGTTGCAACTTACTATAGCTCCTACGAGCAGTACTTC.

The J gene is TRBJ2-3, the V gene TRBV19, with 7 bases fitting TRBD1. The CDR3 loop spans 17 amino acids. The ends lost 4 bases at V and 2 bases at J; junction bases unmatched: 12. The germline V gene has CDR1 LNHDA and CDR2 SQIVND (reference sequence). CDR3 bases: TGTGCCAGTAGTAGCTACCACCGGGACAGTCCCACAGATACGCAGTATTTT. This translates into CASSSYHRDSPTDTQYF.

The V gene is TRBV11-1, the J gene TRBJ2-3; possible D gene TRBD2, 6 bases. The CDR3 loop spans 16 amino acids. Germline CDR1 and CDR2: SGHAT and FQDESV (reference sequence). V was cut by 1 base and J by 3 bases, with 14 bases left in between. The CDR3 sequence: CASSLGGGVRTDTQYF. The DNA of the CDR3 is TGTGCCAGCAGCTTAGGAGGAGGGGTCCGAACAGATACGCAGTATTTT.

The rearrangement links TRBV5-1 to TRBJ1-2, with D unclear. The V gene lost 6 bases and the J gene lost 1 base, with 10 bases spanning the gap. This CDR3 comprises 13 residues. Germline V gives CDR1 SGHRS, CDR2 YFSETQ. Here the CDR3 reads CASNLGGNYGYTF. CDR3 in DNA: TGCGCCAGCAACCTAGGAGGTAACTATGGCTACACCTTC. The entire variable domain, with the rest obtained from reference TRBV5-1 and TRBJ1-2, is as follows: KAGVTQTPRYLIKTRGQQVTLSCSPISGHRSVSWYQQTPGQGLQFLFEYFSETQRNKGNFPGRFSGRQFSNSRSEMNVSTLELGDSALYLCASNLGGNYGYTFGSGTRLTVV.

Regarding this clone: At the DNA level, this CDR3 is encoded by other sequences in the same sample as well. The genes are TRBV7-2 and TRBJ2-2; D is uncertain. V dropped 1 base and J dropped 2 bases, with 8 bases sitting between them. CDR1 SGHTA and CDR2 FQGNSA come from the germline V gene. The CDR3 is 15 amino acids. The CDR3 nucleotides are TGTGCCAGCAGCTTAGGCCTAGGCAACACCGGGGAGCTGTTTTTT. This encodes CASSLGLGNTGELFF.